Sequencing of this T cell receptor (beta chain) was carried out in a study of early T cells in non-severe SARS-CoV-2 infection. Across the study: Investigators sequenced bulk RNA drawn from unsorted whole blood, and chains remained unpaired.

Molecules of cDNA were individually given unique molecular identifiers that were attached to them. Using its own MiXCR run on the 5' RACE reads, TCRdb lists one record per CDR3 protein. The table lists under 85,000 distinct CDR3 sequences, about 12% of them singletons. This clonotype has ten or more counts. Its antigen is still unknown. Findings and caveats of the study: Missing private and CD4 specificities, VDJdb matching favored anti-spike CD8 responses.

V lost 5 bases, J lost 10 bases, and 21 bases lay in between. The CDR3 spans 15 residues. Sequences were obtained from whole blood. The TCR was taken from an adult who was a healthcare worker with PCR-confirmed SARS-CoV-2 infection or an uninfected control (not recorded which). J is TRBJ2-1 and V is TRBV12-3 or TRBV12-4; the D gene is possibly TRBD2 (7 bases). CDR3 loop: CASSGRGIELWEQFF. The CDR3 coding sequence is TGTGCCAGCAGTGGGAGGGGGATTGAGTTGTGGGAGCAGTTCTTC.